The clone carrying this T cell receptor beta chain came up many times. The sample is drawn from a study of CD8 T cells in ankylosing spondylitis. Libraries of TCR beta came from quantitative 5'-RACE with molecular barcodes. TCRdb reprocessed the 5' RACE reads with MiXCR, giving one entry per CDR3 protein. The profile covers 250,000 to 350,000 distinct CDR3 sequences, with around 20% appearing a single time and roughly 3.6% taken by the ten largest. Germline V gives CDR1 SGHRS, CDR2 YFSETQ. Trimming removed 0 bases at V and 0 bases at J, with 3 bases between. The CDR3 has 13 amino acids. The sequence derives from a female donor with ankylosing spondylitis or in good health (not recorded which). V gene TRBV5-1 combines with J gene TRBJ2-5; D is uncertain. The source material was blood, either unsorted or a sorted T cell fraction (not recorded which). This CDR3 is CASSLVYQETQYF. As DNA, the CDR3 is TGCGCCAGCAGCTTGGTATACCAAGAGACCCAGTACTTC.